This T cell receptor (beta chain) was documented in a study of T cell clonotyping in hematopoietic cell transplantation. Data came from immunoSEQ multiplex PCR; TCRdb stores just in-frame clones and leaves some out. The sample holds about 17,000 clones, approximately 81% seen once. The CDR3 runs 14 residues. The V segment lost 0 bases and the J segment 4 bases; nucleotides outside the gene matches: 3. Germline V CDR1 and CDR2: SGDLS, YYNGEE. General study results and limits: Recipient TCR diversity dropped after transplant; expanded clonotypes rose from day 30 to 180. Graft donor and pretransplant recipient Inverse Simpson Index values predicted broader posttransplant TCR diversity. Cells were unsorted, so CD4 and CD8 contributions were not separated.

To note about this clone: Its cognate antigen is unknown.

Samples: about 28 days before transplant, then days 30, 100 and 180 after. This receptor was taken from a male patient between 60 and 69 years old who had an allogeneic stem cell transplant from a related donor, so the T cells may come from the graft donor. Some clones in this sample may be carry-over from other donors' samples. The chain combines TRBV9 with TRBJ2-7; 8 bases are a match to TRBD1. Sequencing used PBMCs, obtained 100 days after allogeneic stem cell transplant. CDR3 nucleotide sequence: TGTGCCAGCAGCGTAGGGCAGGGGGCTTACGAGCAGTACTTC. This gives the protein CASSVGQGAYEQYF.